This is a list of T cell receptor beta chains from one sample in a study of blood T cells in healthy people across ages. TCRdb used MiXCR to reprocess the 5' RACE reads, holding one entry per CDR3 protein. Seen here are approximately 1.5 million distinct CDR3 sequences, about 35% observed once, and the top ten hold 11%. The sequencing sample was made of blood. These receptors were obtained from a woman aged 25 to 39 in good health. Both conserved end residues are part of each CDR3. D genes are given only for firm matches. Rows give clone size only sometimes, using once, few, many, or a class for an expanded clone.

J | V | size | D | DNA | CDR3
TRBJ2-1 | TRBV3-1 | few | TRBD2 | TGTGCCAGCGGGGAAATAGCGGGAAGTAACAATGAGCAGTTCTTC | CASGEIAGSNNEQFF
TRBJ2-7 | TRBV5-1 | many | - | TGCGCCAGCAGCCCAGAAACGATCTACGAGCAGTACTTC | CASSPETIYEQYF
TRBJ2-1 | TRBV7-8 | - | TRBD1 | TGTGCCAGCGTTGGACAGGGAAGGATTGGCAATGAGCAGTTCTTC | CASVGQGRIGNEQFF
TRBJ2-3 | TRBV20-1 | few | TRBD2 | TGCAGCGGGACCCTAGCGGACGGCACAGATACGCAGTATTTT | CSGTLADGTDTQYF
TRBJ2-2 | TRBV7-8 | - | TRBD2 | TGTGTCAGCAGCTTACTAGCGGGGACTCACGGGGAGCTGTTTTTT | CVSSLLAGTHGELFF
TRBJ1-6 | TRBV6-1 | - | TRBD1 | TGTGCCAGCAGTGGACAGGGGGCGCCGGATTCACCCCTCCACTTT | CASSGQGAPDSPLHF
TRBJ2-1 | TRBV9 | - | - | TGTGCCAGCAGCGTTCAGGGCCACCCGGACAATGAGCAGTTCTTC | CASSVQGHPDNEQFF
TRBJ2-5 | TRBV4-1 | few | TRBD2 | TGCGCCAGCAGCCGCTCCGGGAGGGGGGAAGGGTATCGGGGAGAGACCCAGTACTTC | CASSRSGRGEGYRGETQYF
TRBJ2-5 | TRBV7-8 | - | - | TGTGCCAGCAGCTTAGCGGTGGACGGCGGGACCCAGTACTTC | CASSLAVDGGTQYF
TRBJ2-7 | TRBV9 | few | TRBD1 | TGTGCCAGCAGCGTAGGGGACAGGCCTGACTCCTACGAGCAGTACTTC | CASSVGDRPDSYEQYF
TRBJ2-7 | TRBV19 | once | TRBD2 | TGTGCCAGTAGTCCACACCCTCTAGCGGGACTATACGAGCAGTACTTC | CASSPHPLAGLYEQYF
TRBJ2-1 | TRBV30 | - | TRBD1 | TGTACCTGGAGTGCTACCGGGACAGGGAGGGATGAGCAGTTCTTC | CTWSATGTGRDEQFF
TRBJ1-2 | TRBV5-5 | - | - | TGTGCCAGCAGCTTGGGACAGCGACCTGGGGGCTACACCTTC | CASSLGQRPGGYTF
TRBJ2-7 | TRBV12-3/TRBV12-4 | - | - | TGTGCCAGCCTCGCCTCGACAAACCCCTACGAGCAGTACTTC | CASLASTNPYEQYF
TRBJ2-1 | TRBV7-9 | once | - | TGTGCCAGCAGCTTAGTGGCGTGGGAGAAGCAGTTCTTC | CASSLVAWEKQFF
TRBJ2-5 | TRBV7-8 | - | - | TGTGCCAGCAGCTTAGTAGGCGGGCAGGAGTCTAAAGAGACCCAGTACTTC | CASSLVGGQESKETQYF
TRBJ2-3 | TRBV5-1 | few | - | TGCGCCAGCAGCCGGGCCCCTGGGGTAGCGGCTTACACAGATACGCAGTATTTT | CASSRAPGVAAYTDTQYF
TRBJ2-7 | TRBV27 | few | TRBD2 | TGTGCCAGCAGTCCGGGGGGGGAGGGGATCGAGCAGTACTTC | CASSPGGEGIEQYF
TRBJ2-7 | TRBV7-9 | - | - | TGTGCCAGCAACCAGGGGCAGAACTCCTACGAGCAGTACTTC | CASNQGQNSYEQYF
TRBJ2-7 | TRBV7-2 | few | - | TGTGCCAGCAGCTTAACGCCGGGAAACTACGAGCAGTACTTC | CASSLTPGNYEQYF
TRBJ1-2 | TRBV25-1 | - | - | TGTGCCAGCCAGGGTCTCGCTGGCTACACCTTC | CASQGLAGYTF
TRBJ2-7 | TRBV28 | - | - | TGTGCCAGCGGACTAGACAGGGACGAGCAGTACTTC | CASGLDRDEQYF
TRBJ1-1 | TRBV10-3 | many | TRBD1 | TGTGCCATCAGGGACAGGGACACTGAAGCTTTCTTT | CAIRDRDTEAFF
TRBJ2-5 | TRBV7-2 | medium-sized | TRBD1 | TGTGCCAGCAGCTTACCGGGACAGGGGATCCAAGAGACCCAGTACTTC | CASSLPGQGIQETQYF
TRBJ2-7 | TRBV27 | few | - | TGTGCCAGCAGTTTAAGGTTCGTGGGGCAGGGTCCCTACGAGCAGTACTTC | CASSLRFVGQGPYEQYF
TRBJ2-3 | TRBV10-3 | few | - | TGTGCCATCAGTGACCCTGTGGGAACGGAGGGGCCCCTGGGCGTTACGCAGTATTTT | CAISDPVGTEGPLGVTQYF
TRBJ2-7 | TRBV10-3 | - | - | TGTGCCATCAGTGAGTCTAATCCTGGCGAGCAGTACTTC | CAISESNPGEQYF
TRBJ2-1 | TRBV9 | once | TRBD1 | TGTGCCAGGAGCCAACTGACAGGGAACTCCTACAATGAACAGTTCTTC | CARSQLTGNSYNEQFF
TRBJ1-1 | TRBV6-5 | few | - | TGTGCCAGCACAAAGGCCAGGGGAAACACTGAAGCTTTCTTT | CASTKARGNTEAFF
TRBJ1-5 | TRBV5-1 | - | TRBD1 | TGCGCCAGCAGCTTGGATGCACAGGGGAGCGGACAGCCCCAGCATTTT | CASSLDAQGSGQPQHF
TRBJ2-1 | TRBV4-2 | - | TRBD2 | TGTGCCAGCAGCCAAGTGGCTGGACTAGGGTTCAATGAGCAGTTCTTC | CASSQVAGLGFNEQFF
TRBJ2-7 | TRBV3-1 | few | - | TGTGCCAGCAGCCGACTTACAGGCTCCTACGAGCAGTACTTC | CASSRLTGSYEQYF
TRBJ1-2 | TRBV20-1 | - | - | TGCAGTGCCGGCCAGGCAGCCTATGGCCACACCTTC | CSAGQAAYGHTF
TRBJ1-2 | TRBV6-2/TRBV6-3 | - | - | TGTGCCAGCAGTTACCCAGGGGCAGACTATGGCTACACCTTC | CASSYPGADYGYTF
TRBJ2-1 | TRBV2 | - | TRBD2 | TGTGCCAGCAGTCGACCGGGGGGCTCCTACAATGAGCAGTTCTTC | CASSRPGGSYNEQFF
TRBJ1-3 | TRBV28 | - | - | TGTGCCAGCAAACGTACACTGAGCTCTGGAAACACCATATATTTT | CASKRTLSSGNTIYF
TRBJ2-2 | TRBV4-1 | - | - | TGCGCCAGCAGCCAAGCAGGCCCGTGGCCGGGGGAGCTGTTTTTT | CASSQAGPWPGELFF
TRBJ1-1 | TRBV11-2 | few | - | TGTGCCAGCAGCTCCAAGAACACTGAAGCTTTCTTT | CASSSKNTEAFF
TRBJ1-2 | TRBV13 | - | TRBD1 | TGTGCCAGCAGCAACCCCGGGACAGGGGGCCATGGTGGCTACACCTTC | CASSNPGTGGHGGYTF
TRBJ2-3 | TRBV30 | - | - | TGTGCCTGGAGTGTCGGTGGGAGCACAGATACGCAGTATTTT | CAWSVGGSTDTQYF
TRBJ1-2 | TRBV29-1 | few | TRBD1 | TGCAGCGTTGAAAGTAGGGACAGGGGGCGTGATGGCTACACCTTC | CSVESRDRGRDGYTF
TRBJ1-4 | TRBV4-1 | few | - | TGCGCCAGCAGCCAAATACAGGGAAATGAAAAACTGTTTTTT | CASSQIQGNEKLFF
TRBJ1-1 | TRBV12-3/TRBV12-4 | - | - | TGTGCCAGCAGTCCAGGGATTTTAACGATTGAAGCTTTCTTT | CASSPGILTIEAFF
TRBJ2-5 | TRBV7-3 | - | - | TGTGCCAGCAGCAAAGTCCTGGGACCCCAAGAGACCCAGTACTTC | CASSKVLGPQETQYF
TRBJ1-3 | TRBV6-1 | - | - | TGTGCCAGCAGTGAGTCTGCATACAACTCTGGAAACACCATATATTTT | CASSESAYNSGNTIYF
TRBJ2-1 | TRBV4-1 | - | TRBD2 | TGCGCCAGCAGCCCCGCGGGACTAGCGGTTGTAAATGAGCAGTTCTTC | CASSPAGLAVVNEQFF
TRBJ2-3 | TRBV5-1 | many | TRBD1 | TGCGCCAGCAGCCGCGGACAGGGGGCAGATACGCAGTATTTT | CASSRGQGADTQYF
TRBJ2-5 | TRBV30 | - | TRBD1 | TGTGCCTGGAGCCCAAACAGGGGGTTTACGCAGCAGTACTTC | CAWSPNRGFTQQYF
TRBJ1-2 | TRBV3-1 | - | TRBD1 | TGTGCCAGCAGCCCTACGCCGGGACAGGGCGACTATGGCTACACCTTC | CASSPTPGQGDYGYTF
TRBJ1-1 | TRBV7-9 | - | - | TGTGCCAGCAGCTTAGCGGCCCTCGCAGGAAACACTGAAGCTTTCTTT | CASSLAALAGNTEAFF
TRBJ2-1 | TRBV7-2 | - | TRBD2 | TGTGCCAGCAGCTTATTCGCGGGAGGGTACAATGAGCAGTTCTTC | CASSLFAGGYNEQFF
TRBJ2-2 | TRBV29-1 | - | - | TGCAGCGTCCAGGGGACGGGGGAAGACACCGGGGAGCTGTTTTTT | CSVQGTGEDTGELFF
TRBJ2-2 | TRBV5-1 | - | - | TGCGCCAGCAGTATCATGGGTAACACCGGGGAGCTGTTTTTT | CASSIMGNTGELFF
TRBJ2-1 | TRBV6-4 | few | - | TGTGCCAGCAGGGGACCAAAATCCTACAATGAGCAGTTCTTC | CASRGPKSYNEQFF
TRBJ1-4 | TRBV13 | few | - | TGTGCCAGCAGCTCCGCGGGGACGGTAACTAATGAAAAACTGTTTTTT | CASSSAGTVTNEKLFF
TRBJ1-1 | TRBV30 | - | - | TGTGCCTGGAGTGTTAAGAACACTGAAGCTTTCTTT | CAWSVKNTEAFF
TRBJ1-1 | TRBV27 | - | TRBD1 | TGTGCTAGCAGTTTCGGGACAGGGGGCGCGGGCACTGAAGCTTTCTTT | CASSFGTGGAGTEAFF
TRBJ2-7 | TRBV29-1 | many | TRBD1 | TGCAGCGTTGAGGTGGGACAGGGTTACGAGCAGTACTTC | CSVEVGQGYEQYF
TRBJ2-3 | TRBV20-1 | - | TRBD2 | TGCAGTGCTTGGGGGGCCGAGACTAGCGGGGGGCGCACAGATACGCAGTATTTT | CSAWGAETSGGRTDTQYF